This TCR beta chain was captured in a study of glioma-infiltrating T cells after dendritic cell vaccination (TCRdb year 2016). About the investigation overall: The cohort comprised approximately 15 glioblastoma patients from Phase I and II dendritic cell vaccination trials, 9 newly diagnosed and 6 with recurrent disease. The vaccine was prepared from monocyte-derived dendritic cells that were cultured for more than six days with IL-4 and GM-CSF and then pulsed overnight with autologous tumor lysate. Survival after dendritic cell vaccination was correlated with TCR sequencing metrics, such as TIL content and the overlap between tumor and blood repertoires. Each patient was given three intradermal dendritic cell vaccine injections, spaced two weeks apart, in the arm below the axilla. Between about 2003 and 2012, patients were given autologous tumor lysate-pulsed dendritic cell vaccination. Deep sequencing of TCR beta CDR3 regions was used to quantify tumor-infiltrating lymphocyte content and compare tumor and blood repertoires in dendritic cell-vaccinated glioblastoma patients.

Broader findings and caveats from the paper: After dendritic cell vaccination, a higher estimated pretreatment TIL content predicted longer time to progression and longer overall survival. The response model built on TCR overlap across three groups was characterized as speculative, with prospective validation still needed. The cohort was small and heterogeneous, only a few patients had full blood and tumor sets, and even fewer had initial-recurrent tumor pairs. TCR clonality showed no direct relationship with survival, which suggests that a diverse polyclonal response may matter.

For this clone: The clone's antigen remains unknown. No clone much larger than this one lies a single base away; base qualities are absent.

TCRB CDR3 regions were amplified from 1.5 to 2 ug genomic DNA, or all available DNA if less, using the immunoSEQ assay. Multiplex PCR used 60 forward primers for TCR V beta segments and 13 reverse primers for J beta segments. Synthetic control templates were spiked into each sample at limiting dilution to estimate reads per starting template. The Illumina HiSeq System generated sequencing reads of 87 bp. As for how the authors treated the data: PCR and sequencing errors were removed by a nearest neighbor algorithm that merged closely related sequences. TCR overlap was defined as the percentage of unique tumor TCR beta sequences that were also present in the same patient's peripheral blood. As stored in TCRdb, this immuneACCESS dataset retains in-frame rearrangements with V and J assigned. A fraction of the clones does not appear; measured against another copy, unresolved V genes explain less than half of the discrepancy, and the remainder lacks a known reason. V and J calls and clone size are copied from that table; D and trimming were computed from the DNA. This sample holds tens of thousands of clones; 80% to 85% were observed only once. The biggest ten clones account for more than 8% of the sample.

The V end loses 4 bases and the J end loses 7 bases, and a stretch of 16 bases separates them. From the cysteine through the phenylalanine, the CDR3 covers 15 amino acids. Just the 45-base CDR3 DNA is kept, in frame starting at base 1. The germline V gene gives CDR1 as SGHAT and CDR2 as FQNNGV. Patients were selected for having adequate residual fresh-frozen tumor tissue and more than two years of available survival data. None of the glioblastoma patients carried an isocitrate dehydrogenase mutation, although molecular status otherwise varied. PBMC were collected before vaccination, two weeks after the third vaccination, and at tumor progression if progression occurred. The Qiagen DNeasy Blood extraction Kit was used for extraction of genomic DNA.

The sequence was collected from a human donor with glioblastoma. The sequencing used blood, collected before dendritic cell vaccination. The sequence joins TRBV11-2 to TRBJ2-2, and possibly TRBD1, on 9 matching bases. The CDR3 protein: CASSWGQGLGGELFF. The DNA reads TGTGCCAGCAGCTGGGGACAGGGACTAGGCGGGGAGCTGTTTTTT.